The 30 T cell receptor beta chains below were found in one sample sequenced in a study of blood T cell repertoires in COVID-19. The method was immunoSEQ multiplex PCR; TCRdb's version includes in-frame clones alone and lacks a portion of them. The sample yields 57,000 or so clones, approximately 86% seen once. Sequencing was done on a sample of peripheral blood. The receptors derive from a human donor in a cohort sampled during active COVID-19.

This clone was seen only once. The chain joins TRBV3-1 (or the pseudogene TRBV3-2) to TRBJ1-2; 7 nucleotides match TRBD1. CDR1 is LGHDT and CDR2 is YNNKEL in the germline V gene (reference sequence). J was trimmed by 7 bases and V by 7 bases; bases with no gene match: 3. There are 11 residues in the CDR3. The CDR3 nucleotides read TGTGCCAGCAAGGGGACAGTTGGCTACACCTTC. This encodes CASKGTVGYTF.

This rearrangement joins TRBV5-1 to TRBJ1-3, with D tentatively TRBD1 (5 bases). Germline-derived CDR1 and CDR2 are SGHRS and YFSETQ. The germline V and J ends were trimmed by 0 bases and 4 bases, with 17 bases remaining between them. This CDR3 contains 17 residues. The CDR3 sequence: CASSLASRAGRGNTIYF. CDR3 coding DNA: TGCGCCAGCAGCTTGGCCAGTCGCGCAGGGCGGGGAAACACCATATATTTT. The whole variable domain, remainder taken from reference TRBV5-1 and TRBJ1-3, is KAGVTQTPRYLIKTRGQQVTLSCSPISGHRSVSWYQQTPGQGLQFLFEYFSETQRNKGNFPGRFSGRQFSNSRSEMNVSTLELGDSALYLCASSLASRAGRGNTIYFGEGSWLTVV.

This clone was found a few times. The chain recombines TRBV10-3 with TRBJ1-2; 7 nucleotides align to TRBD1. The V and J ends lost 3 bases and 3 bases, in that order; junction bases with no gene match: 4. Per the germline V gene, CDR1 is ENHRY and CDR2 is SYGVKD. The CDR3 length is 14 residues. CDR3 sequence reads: CAISDSGTDYGYTF. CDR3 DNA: TGTGCCATCAGTGATTCCGGGACAGACTATGGCTACACCTTC.

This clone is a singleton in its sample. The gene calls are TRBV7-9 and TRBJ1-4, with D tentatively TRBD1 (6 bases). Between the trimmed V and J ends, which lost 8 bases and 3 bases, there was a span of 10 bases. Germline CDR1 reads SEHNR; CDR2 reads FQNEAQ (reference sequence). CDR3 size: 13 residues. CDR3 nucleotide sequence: TGTGCCAGCCGGGACACCCCTAATGAAAAACTGTTTTTT. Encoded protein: CASRDTPNEKLFF.

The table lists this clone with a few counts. In DNA form, the CDR3 reads TGTGCCAGCCTACCTTTCGTGCGCCAAGAGACCCAGTACTTC. This translates into CASLPFVRQETQYF. The V and J genes are TRBV6-4 and TRBJ2-5; D call uncertain. Trimming took off 8 bases at V and 1 base at J, with 14 bases between the two ends. Germline V gives CDR1 MRHNA, CDR2 SNTAGT. The CDR3 length is 14 residues.

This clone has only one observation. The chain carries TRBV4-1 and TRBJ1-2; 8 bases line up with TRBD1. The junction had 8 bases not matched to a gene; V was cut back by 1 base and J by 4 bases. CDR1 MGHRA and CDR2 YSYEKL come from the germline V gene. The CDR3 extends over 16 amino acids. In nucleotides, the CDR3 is TGCGCCAGCAGCCAAGCACCTACAGGGGGTATCTATGGCTACACCTTC. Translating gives CASSQAPTGGIYGYTF.

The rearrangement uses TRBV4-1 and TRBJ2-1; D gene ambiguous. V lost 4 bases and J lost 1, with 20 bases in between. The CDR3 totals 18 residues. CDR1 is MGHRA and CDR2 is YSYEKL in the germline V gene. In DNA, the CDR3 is TGCGCCAGCAGCCTCCAAGCAGGTTATCACCCTTCCTACAATGAGCAGTTCTTC. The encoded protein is CASSLQAGYHPSYNEQFF.

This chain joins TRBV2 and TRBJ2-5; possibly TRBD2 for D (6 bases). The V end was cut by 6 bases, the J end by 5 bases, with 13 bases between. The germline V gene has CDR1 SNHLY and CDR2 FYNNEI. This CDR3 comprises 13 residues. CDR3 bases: TGTGCCAGCAGGGAGGGGATCTCGGAGACCCAGTACTTC. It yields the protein CASREGISETQYF.

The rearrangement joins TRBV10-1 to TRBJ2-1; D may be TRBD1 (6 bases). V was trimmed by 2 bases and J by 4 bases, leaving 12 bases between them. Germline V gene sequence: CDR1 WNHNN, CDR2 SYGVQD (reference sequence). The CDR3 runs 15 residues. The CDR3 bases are TGCGCCAGCAGTGAGGCAGGGGCTGGGTACAATGAGCAGTTCTTC. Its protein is CASSEAGAGYNEQFF.

The CDR3 coding sequence is TGTGCCAGCAGCTCCGACTCCTCCAGAGATACGCAGTATTTT. It yields the protein CASSSDSSRDTQYF. The chain is built from TRBV7-3 and TRBJ2-3; D is ambiguous. The germline V gene encodes CDR1 SGHTA and CDR2 FQGTGA. V dropped 4 bases and J dropped 5 bases, with 13 bases sitting between them. The CDR3 sequence is 14 residues long.

CDR3 nucleotides: TGTGCCAGCAGTGTCAACGACAGGGAACTAAAGCTCTACAATGAGCAGTTCTTC. As protein: CASSVNDRELKLYNEQFF. This chain joins TRBV2 and TRBJ2-1; 7 nucleotides line up with TRBD1. The V segment lost 4 bases and the J segment 3 bases; nucleotides outside the gene matches: 15. Germline CDR1 is SNHLY and CDR2 is FYNNEI. The CDR3 spans 18 residues.

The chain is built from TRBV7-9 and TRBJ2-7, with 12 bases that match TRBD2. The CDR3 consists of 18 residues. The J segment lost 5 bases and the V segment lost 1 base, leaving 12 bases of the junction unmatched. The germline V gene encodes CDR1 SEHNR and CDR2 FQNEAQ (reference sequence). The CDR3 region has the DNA TGTGCCAGCAGCTTAGTTCCTAGCGGGAGGGCTGGGGGAAACGAGCAGTACTTC. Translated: CASSLVPSGRAGGNEQYF.

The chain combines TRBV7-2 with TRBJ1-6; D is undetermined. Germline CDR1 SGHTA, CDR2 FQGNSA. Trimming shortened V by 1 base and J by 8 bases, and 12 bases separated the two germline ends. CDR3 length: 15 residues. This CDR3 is CASSLEAGIDSPLHF. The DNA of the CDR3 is TGTGCCAGCAGCTTAGAAGCGGGGATTGATTCACCCCTCCACTTT.

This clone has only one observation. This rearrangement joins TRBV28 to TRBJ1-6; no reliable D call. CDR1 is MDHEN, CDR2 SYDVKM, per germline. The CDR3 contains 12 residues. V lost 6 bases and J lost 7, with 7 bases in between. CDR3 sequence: CASRQRNSPLHF. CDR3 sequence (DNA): TGTGCCAGCAGACAGCGGAATTCACCCCTCCACTTT.

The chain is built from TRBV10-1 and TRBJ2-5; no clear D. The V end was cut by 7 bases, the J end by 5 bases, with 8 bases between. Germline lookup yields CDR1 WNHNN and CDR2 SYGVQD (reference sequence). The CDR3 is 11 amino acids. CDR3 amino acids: CASTKRETQYF. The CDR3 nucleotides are TGCGCCAGCACTAAACGGGAGACCCAGTACTTC.

CDR3 nucleotide sequence: TGTGCCAGCACTGAGACAGGTCCCTATGGCTACACCTTC. This gives the protein CASTETGPYGYTF. This chain connects TRBV2 to TRBJ1-2; TRBD1 might be the D (6 bases). The CDR3 consists of 13 residues. Germline V gives CDR1 SNHLY, CDR2 FYNNEI. V lost 7 bases and J 4 bases, leaving 13 bases between the germline ends.

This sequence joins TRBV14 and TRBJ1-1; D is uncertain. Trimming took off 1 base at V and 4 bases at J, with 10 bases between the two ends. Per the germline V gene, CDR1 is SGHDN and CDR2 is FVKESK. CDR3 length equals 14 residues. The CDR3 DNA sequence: TGTGCCAGCAGCCAAGTGCAAACTAGCACTGAAGCTTTCTTT. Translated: CASSQVQTSTEAFF.

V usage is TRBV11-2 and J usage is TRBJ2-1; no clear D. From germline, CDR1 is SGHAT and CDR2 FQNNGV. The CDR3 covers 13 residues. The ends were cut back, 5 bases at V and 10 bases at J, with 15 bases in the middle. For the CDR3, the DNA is TGTGCCAGCAGCCCTAGAGGAACTGGGGAGCAGTTCTTC. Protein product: CASSPRGTGEQFF.

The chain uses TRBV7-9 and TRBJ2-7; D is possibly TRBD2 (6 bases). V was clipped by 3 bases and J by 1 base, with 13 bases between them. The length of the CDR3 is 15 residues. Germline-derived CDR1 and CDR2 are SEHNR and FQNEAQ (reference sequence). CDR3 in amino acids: CASSFGGTVSYEQYF. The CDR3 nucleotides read TGTGCCAGCAGCTTTGGGGGGACGGTGTCCTACGAGCAGTACTTC.

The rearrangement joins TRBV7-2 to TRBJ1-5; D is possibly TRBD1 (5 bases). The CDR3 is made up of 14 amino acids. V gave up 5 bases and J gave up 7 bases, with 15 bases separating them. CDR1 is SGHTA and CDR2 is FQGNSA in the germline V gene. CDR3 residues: CASSPGGAGQPQHF. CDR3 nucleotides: TGTGCCAGCAGCCCGGGAGGGGCTGGGCAGCCCCAGCATTTT.

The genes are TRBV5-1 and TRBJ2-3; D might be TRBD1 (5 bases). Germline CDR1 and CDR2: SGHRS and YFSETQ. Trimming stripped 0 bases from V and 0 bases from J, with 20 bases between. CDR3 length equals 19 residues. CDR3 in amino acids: CASSLVRRIGQASTDTQYF. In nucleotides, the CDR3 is TGCGCCAGCAGCTTGGTTAGACGGATCGGACAAGCTAGCACAGATACGCAGTATTTT. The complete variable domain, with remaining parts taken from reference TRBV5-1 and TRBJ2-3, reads KAGVTQTPRYLIKTRGQQVTLSCSPISGHRSVSWYQQTPGQGLQFLFEYFSETQRNKGNFPGRFSGRQFSNSRSEMNVSTLELGDSALYLCASSLVRRIGQASTDTQYFGPGTRLTVL.

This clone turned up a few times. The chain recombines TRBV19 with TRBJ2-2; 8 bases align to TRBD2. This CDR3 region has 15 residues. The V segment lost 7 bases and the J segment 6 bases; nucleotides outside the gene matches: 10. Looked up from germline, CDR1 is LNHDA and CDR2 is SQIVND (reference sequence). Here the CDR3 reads CASTQRERGSGELFF. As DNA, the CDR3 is TGTGCCAGTACCCAGCGGGAGAGAGGATCCGGGGAGCTGTTTTTT.

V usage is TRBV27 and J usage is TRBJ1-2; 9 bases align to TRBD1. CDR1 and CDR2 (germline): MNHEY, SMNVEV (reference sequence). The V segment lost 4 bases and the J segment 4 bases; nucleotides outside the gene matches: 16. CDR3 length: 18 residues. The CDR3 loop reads CASSSRSGTGSFGYGYTF. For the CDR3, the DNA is TGTGCCAGCAGTTCCCGCTCCGGGACAGGGAGTTTTGGCTATGGCTACACCTTC.

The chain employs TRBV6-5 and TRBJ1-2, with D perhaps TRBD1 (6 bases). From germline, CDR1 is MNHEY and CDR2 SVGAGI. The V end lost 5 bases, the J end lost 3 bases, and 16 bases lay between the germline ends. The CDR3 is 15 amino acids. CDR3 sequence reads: CASSRGRVIDYGYTF. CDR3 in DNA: TGTGCCAGCAGTAGGGGGAGGGTAATAGACTATGGCTACACCTTC.

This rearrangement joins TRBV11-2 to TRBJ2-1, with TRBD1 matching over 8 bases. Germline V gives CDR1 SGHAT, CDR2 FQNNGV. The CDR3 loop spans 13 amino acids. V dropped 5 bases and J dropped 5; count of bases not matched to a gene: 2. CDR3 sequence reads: CASSLTGDNEQFF. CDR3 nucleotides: TGTGCCAGCAGCCTGACAGGGGACAATGAGCAGTTCTTC.

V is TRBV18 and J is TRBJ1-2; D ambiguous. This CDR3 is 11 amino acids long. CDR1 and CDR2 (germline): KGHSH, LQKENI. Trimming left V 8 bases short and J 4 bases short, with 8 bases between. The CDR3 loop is CASSRGYGYTF. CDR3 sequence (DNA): TGTGCCAGCAGTCGGGGCTATGGCTACACCTTC.

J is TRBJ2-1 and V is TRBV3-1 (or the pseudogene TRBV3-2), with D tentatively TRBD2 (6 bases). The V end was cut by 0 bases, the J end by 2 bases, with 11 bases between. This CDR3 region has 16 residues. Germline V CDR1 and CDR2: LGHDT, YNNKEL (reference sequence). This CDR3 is CASSQERGGAYNEQFF. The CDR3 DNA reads TGTGCCAGCAGCCAAGAGCGCGGAGGGGCCTACAATGAGCAGTTCTTC.

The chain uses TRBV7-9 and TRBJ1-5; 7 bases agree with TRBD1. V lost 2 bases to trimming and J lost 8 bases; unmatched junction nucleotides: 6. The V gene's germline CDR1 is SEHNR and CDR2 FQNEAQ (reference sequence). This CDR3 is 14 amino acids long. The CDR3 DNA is TGTGCCAGCAGCTTATCAGGGGGTGTCGAGCCCCAGCATTTT. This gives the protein CASSLSGGVEPQHF.

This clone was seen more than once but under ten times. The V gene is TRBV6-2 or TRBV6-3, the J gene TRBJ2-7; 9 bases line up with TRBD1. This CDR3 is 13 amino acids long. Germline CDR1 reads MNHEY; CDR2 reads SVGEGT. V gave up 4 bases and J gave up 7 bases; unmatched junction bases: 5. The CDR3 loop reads CASSWGTGQEQYF. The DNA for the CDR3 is TGTGCCAGCAGTTGGGGGACAGGGCAGGAGCAGTACTTC.

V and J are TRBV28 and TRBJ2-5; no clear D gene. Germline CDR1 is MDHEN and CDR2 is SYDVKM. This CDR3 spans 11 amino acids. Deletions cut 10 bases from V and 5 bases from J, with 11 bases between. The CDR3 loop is CAIEMSETQYF. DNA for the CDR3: TGTGCCATTGAGATGTCGGAGACCCAGTACTTC.